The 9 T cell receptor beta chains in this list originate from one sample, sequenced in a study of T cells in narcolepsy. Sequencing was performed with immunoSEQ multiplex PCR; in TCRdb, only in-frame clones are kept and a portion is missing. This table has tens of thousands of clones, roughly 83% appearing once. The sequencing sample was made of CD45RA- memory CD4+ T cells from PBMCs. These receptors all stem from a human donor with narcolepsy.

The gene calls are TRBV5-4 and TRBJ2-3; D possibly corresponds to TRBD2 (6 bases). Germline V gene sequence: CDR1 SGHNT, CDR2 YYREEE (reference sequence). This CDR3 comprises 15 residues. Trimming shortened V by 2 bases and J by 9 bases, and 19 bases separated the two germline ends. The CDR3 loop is CASSLQQVGGSTQYF. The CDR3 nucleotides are TGTGCCAGCAGCTTACAACAAGTCGGGGGTTCGACGCAGTATTTT. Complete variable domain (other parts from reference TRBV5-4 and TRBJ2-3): ETGVTQSPTHLIKTRGQQVTLRCSSQSGHNTVSWYQQALGQGPQFIFQYYREEENGRGNFPPRFSGLQFPNYSSELNVNALELDDSALYLCASSLQQVGGSTQYFGPGTRLTVL.

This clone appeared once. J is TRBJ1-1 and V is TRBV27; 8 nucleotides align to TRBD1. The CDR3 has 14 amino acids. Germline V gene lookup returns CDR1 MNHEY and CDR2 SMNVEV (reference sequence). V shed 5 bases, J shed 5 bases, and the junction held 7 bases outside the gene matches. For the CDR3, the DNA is TGTGCCAGCAGTGGTTGGACAGGGCGGACTGAAGCTTTCTTT. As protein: CASSGWTGRTEAFF.

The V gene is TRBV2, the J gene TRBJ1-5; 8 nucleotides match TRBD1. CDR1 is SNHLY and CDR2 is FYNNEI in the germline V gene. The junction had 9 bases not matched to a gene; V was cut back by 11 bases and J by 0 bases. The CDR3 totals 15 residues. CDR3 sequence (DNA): TGTGCCGTGCGGACAGGGTTCGGTAGCAATCAGCCCCAGCATTTT. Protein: CAVRTGFGSNQPQHF.

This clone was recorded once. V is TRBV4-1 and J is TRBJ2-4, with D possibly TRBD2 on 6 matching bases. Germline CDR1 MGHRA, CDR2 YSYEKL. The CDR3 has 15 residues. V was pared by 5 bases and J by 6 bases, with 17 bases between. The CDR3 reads CASSSPGGSGNIQYF. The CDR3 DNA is TGCGCCAGCAGCTCCCCTGGAGGGTCTGGAAACATTCAGTACTTC.

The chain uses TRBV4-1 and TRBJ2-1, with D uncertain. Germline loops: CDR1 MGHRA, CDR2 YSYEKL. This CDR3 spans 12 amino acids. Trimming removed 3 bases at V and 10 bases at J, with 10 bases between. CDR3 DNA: TGCGCCAGCAGCCATGACATCTGGGAGCAGTTCTTC. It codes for CASSHDIWEQFF.

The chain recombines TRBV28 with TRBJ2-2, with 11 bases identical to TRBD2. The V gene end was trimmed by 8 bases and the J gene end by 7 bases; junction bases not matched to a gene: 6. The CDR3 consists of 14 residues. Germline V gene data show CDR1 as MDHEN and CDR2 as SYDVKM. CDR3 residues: CASLTSGSDGELFF. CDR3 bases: TGTGCCAGCCTAACTAGCGGGAGTGACGGGGAGCTGTTTTTT.

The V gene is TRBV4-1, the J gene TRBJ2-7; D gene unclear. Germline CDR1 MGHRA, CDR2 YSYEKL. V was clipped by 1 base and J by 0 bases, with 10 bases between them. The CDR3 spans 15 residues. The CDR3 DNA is TGCGCCAGCAGCCAAGGGACGGCCAGCTCCTACGAGCAGTACTTC. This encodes CASSQGTASSYEQYF.

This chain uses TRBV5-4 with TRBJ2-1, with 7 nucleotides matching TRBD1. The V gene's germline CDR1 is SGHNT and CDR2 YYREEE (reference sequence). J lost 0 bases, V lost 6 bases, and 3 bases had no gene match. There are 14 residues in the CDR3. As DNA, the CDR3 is TGTGCCAGCAACAGGGGAAGCTCCTACAATGAGCAGTTCTTC. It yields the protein CASNRGSSYNEQFF.

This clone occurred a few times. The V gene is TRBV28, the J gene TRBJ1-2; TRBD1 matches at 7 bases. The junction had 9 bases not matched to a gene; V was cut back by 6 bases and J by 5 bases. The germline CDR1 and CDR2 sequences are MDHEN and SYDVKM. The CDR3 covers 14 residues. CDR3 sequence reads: CASSSGQLHYGYTF. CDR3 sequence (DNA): TGTGCCAGCAGCTCGGGACAGCTCCATTATGGCTACACCTTC.